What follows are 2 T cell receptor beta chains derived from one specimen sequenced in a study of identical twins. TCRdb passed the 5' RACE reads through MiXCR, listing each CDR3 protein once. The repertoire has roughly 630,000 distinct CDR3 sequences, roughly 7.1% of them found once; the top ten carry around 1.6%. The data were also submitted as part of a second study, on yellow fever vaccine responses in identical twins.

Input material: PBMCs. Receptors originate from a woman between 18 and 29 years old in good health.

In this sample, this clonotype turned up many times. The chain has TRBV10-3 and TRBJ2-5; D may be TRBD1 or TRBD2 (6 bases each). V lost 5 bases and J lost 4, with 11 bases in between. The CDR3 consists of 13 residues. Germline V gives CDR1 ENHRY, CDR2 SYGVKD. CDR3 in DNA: TGTGCCATCAGTTCGGGGGCCGGAGAGACCCAGTACTTC. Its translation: CAISSGAGETQYF.

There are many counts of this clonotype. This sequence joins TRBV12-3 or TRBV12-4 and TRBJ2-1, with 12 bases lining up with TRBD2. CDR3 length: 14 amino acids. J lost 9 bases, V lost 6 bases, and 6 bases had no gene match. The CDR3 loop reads CASRGLAGTAEQFF. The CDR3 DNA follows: TGTGCCAGCAGAGGACTAGCGGGAACCGCTGAGCAGTTCTTC.